The next 23 T cell receptor beta chains were all read from a single sample in a study of control samples from healthy donors and cancer patients. Using immunoSEQ multiplex PCR, the repertoire was profiled, and TCRdb retains in-frame clones only, with some absent. Among roughly 50,000 clones listed, approximately 90% were seen once. Sequencing used PBMCs. These receptor sequences come from a man younger than 40 with colorectal cancer.

The genes are TRBV3-1 (or the pseudogene TRBV3-2) and TRBJ2-7; the D gene is possibly TRBD1 (5 bases). Trimming removed 2 bases at V and 0 bases at J, with 11 bases between. The CDR3 contains 15 residues. Looked up from germline, CDR1 is LGHDT and CDR2 is YNNKEL (reference sequence). In DNA form, the CDR3 reads TGTGCCAGCAGCCAAAAGGGGTCCGCCTCCTACGAGCAGTACTTC. It yields the protein CASSQKGSASYEQYF.

This chain joins TRBV11-3 and TRBJ2-3, with TRBD2 as a possible D gene (6 bases). The CDR3 contains 15 residues. The germline V gene has CDR1 SGHNT and CDR2 YENEEA. The V and J ends lost 0 bases and 4 bases respectively, with 11 bases between them. The CDR3 sequence: CASSLDGGMADTQYF. The CDR3 coding sequence is TGTGCCAGCAGCTTAGATGGAGGGATGGCAGATACGCAGTATTTT.

The chain links TRBV9 to TRBJ2-6; D is uncertain. The V and J ends lost 0 bases and 9 bases respectively, with 10 bases between them. The CDR3 spans 14 residues. CDR1 and CDR2 (germline): SGDLS, YYNGEE. For the CDR3, the DNA is TGTGCCAGCAGCGTAGCATCGAATCTCAACGTCCTGACTTTC. It translates to CASSVASNLNVLTF.

The chain joins TRBV19 to TRBJ2-3, with 7 bases aligning to TRBD1. Germline V gene sequence: CDR1 LNHDA, CDR2 SQIVND (reference sequence). This CDR3 has 16 amino acids. V lost 5 bases, J lost 0 bases, and 8 bases stayed unmatched. The CDR3: CASSSSGTVSTDTQYF. The CDR3 region has the DNA TGTGCCAGTAGTTCCTCCGGGACAGTTAGCACAGATACGCAGTATTTT.

Regarding this clone: In the same sample, other DNA sequences code for this CDR3. The J gene is TRBJ2-1, the V gene TRBV5-1; D is perhaps TRBD1 (6 bases). The CDR3 runs 15 residues. Germline-derived CDR1 and CDR2 are SGHRS and YFSETQ. V was clipped by 0 bases and J by 0 bases, with 7 bases between them. CDR3 in DNA: TGCGCCAGCAGCTTGGAAGGGGGCTCCTACAATGAGCAGTTCTTC. Amino acids: CASSLEGGSYNEQFF.

The rearrangement uses TRBV7-2 and TRBJ2-7, with 11 positions matching TRBD1. CDR1 SGHTA and CDR2 FQGNSA come from the germline V gene. The CDR3 totals 15 residues. The V and J ends lost 2 bases and 4 bases, in that order; junction bases with no gene match: 4. The CDR3 DNA sequence: TGTGCCAGCAGCTTAACGGGACAGGGGGGGTACGAGCAGTACTTC. Its protein is CASSLTGQGGYEQYF.

This clone was seen once. The chain links TRBV6-1 to TRBJ2-7; unclear D gene. Germline V gene sequence: CDR1 MNHNS, CDR2 SASEGT. V lost 3 bases and J lost 2, with 11 bases in between. This CDR3 has 14 residues. For the CDR3, the DNA is TGTGCCAGCAGTGATTCGGGCACCCCCTACGAGCAGTACTTC. This gives the protein CASSDSGTPYEQYF.

The genes are TRBV7-6 and TRBJ2-5; 7 bases map to TRBD1. J was trimmed by 4 bases and V by 0 bases; bases with no gene match: 2. Germline V lookup: CDR1 SGHVS, CDR2 FNYEAQ. The CDR3 runs to 14 residues. The DNA for the CDR3 is TGTGCCAGCAGCTTAGCGAGGGGGCTAGAGACCCAGTACTTC. The encoded protein is CASSLARGLETQYF.

This clone has more than one count but fewer than ten. The chain uses TRBV7-9 and TRBJ2-2, with D unclear. Trimming pared 6 bases from V and 3 bases from J, leaving 8 bases between. This CDR3 is 13 amino acids long. CDR1 is SEHNR, CDR2 FQNEAQ, per germline (reference sequence). The CDR3 DNA reads as TGTGCCAGCAGTCAAGGGTACACCGGGGAGCTGTTTTTT. Its protein is CASSQGYTGELFF. Full variable domain (outside the CDR3, taken from reference TRBV7-9 and TRBJ2-2): DTGVSQNPRHKITKRGQNVTFRCDPISEHNRLYWYRQTLGQGPEFLTYFQNEAQLEKSRLLSDRFSAERPKGSFSTLEIQRTEQGDSAMYLCASSQGYTGELFFGEGSRLTVL.

The chain uses TRBV6-5 and TRBJ2-7; D is ambiguous. V was trimmed by 6 bases and J by 1 base, leaving 16 bases between them. CDR3 length: 15 amino acids. Germline V lookup: CDR1 MNHEY, CDR2 SVGAGI. The CDR3 region is CASSDTIDKSYEQYV. CDR3 bases: TGTGCCAGCAGCGACACCATCGACAAGTCCTACGAGCAGTACGTC.

This chain uses TRBV3-1 (or the pseudogene TRBV3-2) with TRBJ2-3; 10 bases align to TRBD2. Germline V lookup: CDR1 LGHDT, CDR2 YNNKEL (reference sequence). CDR3 length: 16 residues. Trimming cost V 0 bases and J 5 bases; bases outside gene matches: 5. CDR3 amino acids: CASSQDERGGGDTQYF. The CDR3 bases are TGTGCCAGCAGCCAAGATGAGCGGGGGGGCGGAGATACGCAGTATTTT.

The chain is built from TRBV6-5 and TRBJ1-2; no clear D. CDR3 size: 14 residues. Per the germline V gene, CDR1 is MNHEY and CDR2 is SVGAGI. The V end lost 7 bases, the J end lost 8 bases, and 20 bases lay between the germline ends. CDR3 sequence (DNA): TGTGCCAGCAAAAATCTCAGAACGACTTTCGGCTACACCTTC. Protein sequence: CASKNLRTTFGYTF.

The genes are TRBV6-2 or TRBV6-3 and TRBJ2-7; D is unclear. The CDR3 spans 13 residues. Trimming took 5 bases from V and 4 from J, leaving 12 bases between them. Germline assignment: CDR1 MNHEY and CDR2 SVGEGT. Here the CDR3 reads CASSPLGAYEQYF. The CDR3 region has the DNA TGTGCCAGCAGTCCCCTTGGAGCGTACGAGCAGTACTTC.

The chain has TRBV5-1 and TRBJ2-3, with 9 nucleotides matching TRBD2. This CDR3 has 13 residues. CDR1 SGHRS and CDR2 YFSETQ come from the germline V gene. The V gene end was trimmed by 0 bases and the J gene end by 9 bases; junction bases not matched to a gene: 2. In DNA, the CDR3 is TGCGCCAGCAGCTTGGGAGCGGGGGGCACGCAGTATTTT. Residues: CASSLGAGGTQYF.

The chain has TRBV18 and TRBJ2-6, with 8 bases fitting TRBD2. The CDR3 has 17 residues. Trimming at V came to 6 bases and at J to 2 bases, leaving 9 bases not matched to a gene. CDR1 and CDR2 from the germline V gene are KGHSH and LQKENI. The CDR3 is CASSQSRGGTGANVLTF. CDR3 sequence (DNA): TGTGCCAGCTCTCAGAGCCGGGGGGGCACTGGGGCCAACGTCCTGACTTTC.

V gene TRBV6-1 combines with J gene TRBJ2-7, with a tentative D call TRBD2 (6 bases). V was cut by 1 base and J by 4 bases, with 11 bases left in between. Germline V CDR1 and CDR2: MNHNS, SASEGT. This CDR3 contains 14 residues. The chain's CDR3 is CASSEGPGVYEQYF. DNA for the CDR3: TGTGCCAGCAGTGAAGGGCCGGGGGTTTACGAGCAGTACTTC.

The chain links TRBV10-1 to TRBJ2-7; 7 bases align to TRBD1. The ends lost 10 bases at V and 0 bases at J; junction bases unmatched: 9. The CDR3 contains 14 residues. Looked up from germline, CDR1 is WNHNN and CDR2 is SYGVQD (reference sequence). CDR3: CATSSGQNSYEQYF. CDR3 nucleotides: TGCGCCACCTCATCGGGACAGAACTCCTACGAGCAGTACTTC.

This chain connects TRBV27 to TRBJ2-2; TRBD2 aligns across 10 bases. With V trimmed by 2 bases and J by 5 bases, 5 bases remained unmatched. The CDR3 has 16 amino acids. Germline CDR1 MNHEY, CDR2 SMNVEV (reference sequence). The CDR3 loop is CASSLRISGGTGELFF. For the CDR3, the DNA is TGTGCCAGCAGTTTAAGGATTAGCGGGGGGACCGGGGAGCTGTTTTTT.

CDR3 in amino acids: CSASVLGNQPQHF. In DNA, the CDR3 is TGCAGTGCTAGTGTTCTAGGGAATCAGCCCCAGCATTTT. The chain carries TRBV20-1 and TRBJ1-5, with no clear D. Germline V CDR1 and CDR2: DFQATT, SNEGSKA (reference sequence). V shed 3 bases and J shed 4 bases, with 10 bases lying between them. The CDR3 has 13 residues.

The rearrangement uses TRBV7-6 and TRBJ2-1; D possibly corresponds to TRBD2 (6 bases). The CDR3 extends over 15 amino acids. V shed 1 base and J shed 7 bases, with 14 bases lying between them. From germline, CDR1 is SGHVS and CDR2 FNYEAQ. CDR3 bases: TGTGCCAGCAGCTTAGGTCCCGGGGGTGGAAATGAGCAGTTCTTC. It specifies CASSLGPGGGNEQFF.

This clone was recorded only once. This sequence joins TRBV15 and TRBJ1-2; D ambiguous. The CDR3 length is 12 residues. CDR1 LNHNV and CDR2 YYDKDF come from the germline V gene (reference sequence). V lost 0 bases and J lost 4, with 3 bases in between. In nucleotides, the CDR3 is TGTGCCACCAGCAGAGATCTCTATGGCTACACCTTC. Translated, it gives CATSRDLYGYTF.

This clone was detected once. The chain recombines TRBV27 with TRBJ2-3; no firm D call. Germline CDR1 and CDR2: MNHEY and SMNVEV (reference sequence). The CDR3 has 16 residues. The V end lost 6 bases, the J end lost 2 bases, and 18 bases lay between the germline ends. CDR3 loop: CASRIDSRPFTDTQYF. In DNA, the CDR3 is TGTGCCAGCAGGATCGATTCCCGGCCCTTCACAGATACGCAGTATTTT.

The rearrangement joins TRBV5-1 to TRBJ2-7; D not certain. Trimming stripped 1 base from V and 0 bases from J, with 17 bases between. CDR1 is SGHRS and CDR2 is YFSETQ in the germline V gene. This CDR3 is 17 amino acids long. CDR3 residues: CASSLFRQPLSSYEQYF. CDR3 in DNA: TGCGCCAGCAGCTTGTTCCGGCAGCCTCTAAGCTCCTACGAGCAGTACTTC.